The 23 T cell receptor beta chains listed next were all sequenced from one sample in a study of blood T cell repertoires in COVID-19. The repertoire was sequenced with immunoSEQ multiplex PCR; TCRdb's copy has only in-frame clones and lacks some. In the table there are 200,000 to 250,000 clones, about nine tenths of which are singletons. The specimen sequenced was PBMCs or T cells enriched from blood (not recorded which). The receptors originated from a man aged 18 to 35 with acute COVID-19.

The CDR3 sequence is CASSVRQGNTEAFF. The DNA of the CDR3 is TGTGCCAGCAGCGTCCGACAGGGAAATACTGAAGCTTTCTTT. V gene TRBV9 combines with J gene TRBJ1-1; 7 positions agree with TRBD1. The CDR3 covers 14 residues. Germline-derived CDR1 and CDR2 are SGDLS and YYNGEE. J lost 5 bases, V lost 2 bases, and 6 bases had no gene match. Supplemented by reference TRBV9 and TRBJ1-1, the full variable domain reads DSGVTQTPKHLITATGQRVTLRCSPRSGDLSVYWYQQSLDQGLQFLIQYYNGEERAKGNILERFSAQQFPDLHSELNLSSLELGDSALYFCASSVRQGNTEAFFGQGTRLTVV.

The chain carries TRBV6-5 and TRBJ2-2, with a possible D match to TRBD2 (7 bases). Germline loops: CDR1 MNHEY, CDR2 SVGAGI. The CDR3 length is 15 residues. Trimming pared 5 bases from V and 4 bases from J, leaving 14 bases between. CDR3 in amino acids: CASSPDRGGTGELFF. The CDR3 DNA reads TGTGCCAGCAGTCCCGATAGGGGGGGCACCGGGGAGCTGTTTTTT.

V gene TRBV27 combines with J gene TRBJ2-7, with 10 nucleotides matching TRBD2. The germline gives CDR1 MNHEY, CDR2 SMNVEV (reference sequence). There are 18 residues in the CDR3. Trimming took 2 bases from V and 0 from J; bases not matched to a gene: 10. CDR3 DNA: TGTGCCAGCAGTTTAAGGCCGCCTAGCGGGAGCCTCTCCTACGAGCAGTACTTC. This gives the protein CASSLRPPSGSLSYEQYF.

This clone has a handful of counts. The rearrangement joins TRBV11-2 to TRBJ2-7; D ambiguous. CDR1 SGHAT and CDR2 FQNNGV come from the germline V gene. CDR3 size: 13 residues. V was cut by 1 base and J by 2 bases, with 6 bases left in between. The CDR3 DNA is TGTGCCAGCAGCTTAGGCAGGACCTACGAGCAGTACTTC. Its translation: CASSLGRTYEQYF.

V and J are TRBV11-2 and TRBJ2-7, with 8 nucleotides matching TRBD2. After removal of 6 bases from V and 2 bases from J, the junction contained 12 bases not matched to a gene. This CDR3 comprises 16 residues. The germline V gene has CDR1 SGHAT and CDR2 FQNNGV. The CDR3 region is CASSLNVPAGAYEQYF. The CDR3 region has the DNA TGTGCCAGCAGTTTAAACGTTCCAGCGGGGGCCTACGAGCAGTACTTC.

The rearrangement joins TRBV28 to TRBJ2-3; TRBD2 matches 8 bases. There are 15 residues in the CDR3. The germline gives CDR1 MDHEN, CDR2 SYDVKM. The V segment lost 4 bases and the J segment 4 bases; nucleotides outside the gene matches: 7. The CDR3 region is CASSSSGRGPDTQYF. The CDR3, as DNA: TGTGCCAGCAGTTCAAGCGGGAGAGGGCCAGATACGCAGTATTTT.

This clone has only a few counts. This chain connects TRBV7-9 to TRBJ1-2; 10 nucleotides align to TRBD1. CDR3 length equals 16 residues. The V gene's germline CDR1 is SEHNR and CDR2 FQNEAQ (reference sequence). J gave up 0 bases and V 4 bases, and 5 bases lay outside the gene matches. The CDR3 nucleotides are TGTGCCAGCAGCTCCGGGACAGGGGCTCCTAACTATGGCTACACCTTC. Amino acid sequence: CASSSGTGAPNYGYTF.

The chain uses TRBV5-1 and TRBJ2-3, with D unresolved. V gave up 0 bases and J gave up 2 bases, with 10 bases separating them. Germline V gene lookup returns CDR1 SGHRS and CDR2 YFSETQ. The CDR3 runs 15 residues. The CDR3 bases are TGCGCCAGCAGCTTGGTAGACTCCAACACAGATACGCAGTATTTT. Translation: CASSLVDSNTDTQYF.

This chain connects TRBV6-5 to TRBJ1-2, with a possible D match to TRBD1 (6 bases). Germline loops: CDR1 MNHEY, CDR2 SVGAGI. Trimming stripped 7 bases from V and 2 bases from J, with 17 bases between. The CDR3 contains 15 residues. CDR3 coding DNA: TGTGCCAGCAAGTCTTTAGGGCAGGGGAACTATGGCTACACCTTC. Residues: CASKSLGQGNYGYTF.

The J gene is TRBJ1-2, the V gene TRBV5-4; maybe TRBD1 (5 bases). Germline CDR1 SGHNT, CDR2 YYREEE (reference sequence). The CDR3 has 9 amino acids. V shed 10 bases and J shed 6 bases, with 7 bases lying between them. CDR3 in amino acids: CAGGNGYTF. In DNA form, the CDR3 reads TGTGCCGGGGGGAATGGCTACACCTTC.

The chain recombines TRBV7-9 with TRBJ2-3; 7 positions agree with TRBD2. Germline V gives CDR1 SEHNR, CDR2 FQNEAQ (reference sequence). Trimming removed 5 bases from V and 6 bases from J; junction bases left unmatched: 8. The CDR3 length is 14 residues. The CDR3, as DNA: TGTGCCAGCAGCCCGGAATCGCGGGGGGATACGCAGTATTTT. Residues: CASSPESRGDTQYF.

The rearrangement links TRBV5-6 to TRBJ1-1; 8 bases align to TRBD1. Germline values: CDR1 SGHDT, CDR2 YYEEEE. The CDR3 covers 14 residues. After removal of 1 base from V and 7 bases from J, the junction contained 6 bases not matched to a gene. CDR3: CASSLYSGGGEAFF. Here the CDR3 DNA reads TGTGCCAGCAGCTTGTATTCAGGGGGCGGTGAAGCTTTCTTT.

The V gene is TRBV4-3, the J gene TRBJ2-3, with a tentative D call TRBD2 (5 bases). Trimming shortened V by 0 bases and J by 1 base, and 11 bases separated the two germline ends. Looked up from germline, CDR1 is LGHNA and CDR2 is YSLEER. The length of the CDR3 is 16 residues. In DNA, the CDR3 is TGCGCCAGCAGCCAAGAAGCGGCACGGGGCACAGATACGCAGTATTTT. Translation: CASSQEAARGTDTQYF.

V gene TRBV24-1 combines with J gene TRBJ1-2; no definite D call. V dropped 4 bases and J dropped 5 bases, with 4 bases sitting between them. The CDR3 spans 11 residues. Looked up from germline, CDR1 is KGHDR and CDR2 is SFDVKD. The CDR3 sequence: CATSDLYGYTF. The CDR3 DNA is TGTGCCACCAGTGACCTTTATGGCTACACCTTC.

V is TRBV6-5 and J is TRBJ2-4; TRBD2 is a possible D gene (5 bases). Germline V gene sequence: CDR1 MNHEY, CDR2 SVGAGI. The germline V and J ends were trimmed by 1 base and 2 bases, with 9 bases remaining between them. This CDR3 is built from 15 residues. The CDR3 nucleotides are TGTGCCAGCAGTTACTTACCGGGAACCAAAAACATTCAGTACTTC. This codes for CASSYLPGTKNIQYF.

The chain has TRBV9 and TRBJ2-1, with D possibly matching TRBD1 (5 bases). Germline V gene data show CDR1 as SGDLS and CDR2 as YYNGEE. CDR3 length equals 16 residues. Trimming left V 2 bases short and J 4 bases short, with 16 bases between. CDR3 sequence: CASSVDIQSRYNEQFF. DNA of the CDR3: TGTGCCAGCAGCGTGGACATCCAGTCTCGTTACAATGAGCAGTTCTTC.

V is TRBV25-1 and J is TRBJ2-3; 9 positions match TRBD2. The CDR3 spans 16 residues. Germline CDR1 MGHDK, CDR2 SYGVNS. The ends lost 4 bases at V and 2 bases at J; junction bases unmatched: 7. In nucleotides, the CDR3 is TGTGCCAGCAGTGGACGACTAGCGGACCCCACAGATACGCAGTATTTT. The encoded protein is CASSGRLADPTDTQYF. The complete variable domain, with remaining parts taken from reference TRBV25-1 and TRBJ2-3, reads EADIYQTPRYLVIGTGKKITLECSQTMGHDKMYWYQQDPGMELHLIHYSYGVNSTEKGDLSSESTVSRIRTEHFPLTLESARPSHTSQYLCASSGRLADPTDTQYFGPGTRLTVL.

V gene TRBV4-2 combines with J gene TRBJ2-1; 10 nucleotides match TRBD1. The germline V gene has CDR1 LGHNA and CDR2 YNFKEQ. V shed 4 bases, J shed 10 bases, and the junction held 10 bases outside the gene matches. The CDR3 totals 15 residues. Here the CDR3 DNA reads TGTGCCAGCAGCCCCAAGGCGGACAGGGGGAACGAGCAGTTCTTC. Translated, it gives CASSPKADRGNEQFF.

The gene calls are TRBV25-1 and TRBJ1-2; D perhaps matches TRBD1 (5 bases). The CDR3 totals 14 residues. V was clipped by 3 bases and J by 5 bases, with 13 bases between them. CDR1 is MGHDK, CDR2 SYGVNS, per germline. CDR3 nucleotide sequence: TGTGCCAGCAGTGACCCTCTAGGGGTTTATGGCTACACCTTC. Encoded protein: CASSDPLGVYGYTF.

This chain uses TRBV12-3 or TRBV12-4 with TRBJ1-2; 7 bases map to TRBD1. The CDR3 totals 11 residues. Trimming took 6 bases from V and 10 from J; bases not matched to a gene: 5. Here the CDR3 reads CASSPGTAYTF. The CDR3 region has the DNA TGTGCCAGCAGCCCCGGGACAGCCTACACCTTC.

The chain joins TRBV3-1 (or the pseudogene TRBV3-2) to TRBJ2-1, with 10 bases that match TRBD2. There are 15 residues in the CDR3. Germline CDR1 is LGHDT and CDR2 is YNNKEL (reference sequence). V was pared by 4 bases and J by 2 bases, with 2 bases of the junction left unmatched. CDR3 in amino acids: CASSPLAGAYNEQFF. The CDR3 region has the DNA TGTGCCAGCAGCCCGCTAGCGGGGGCCTACAATGAGCAGTTCTTC.

This rearrangement joins TRBV4-1 to TRBJ2-3; 7 positions agree with TRBD1. Germline V lookup: CDR1 MGHRA, CDR2 YSYEKL. This CDR3 is built from 18 residues. V lost 3 bases to trimming and J lost 1 base; unmatched junction nucleotides: 13. The DNA for the CDR3 is TGCGCCAGCAGCCAGGGAATAAACTACAGGGGACGCACAGATACGCAGTATTTT. Protein sequence: CASSQGINYRGRTDTQYF.

V gene TRBV4-2 combines with J gene TRBJ2-3; no clear D. This CDR3 contains 15 residues. Trimming pared 3 bases from V and 1 base from J, leaving 11 bases between. Germline V gene data show CDR1 as LGHNA and CDR2 as YNFKEQ. DNA for the CDR3: TGTGCCAGCAGCCAGCCCACTCCGCGCACAGATACGCAGTATTTT. It yields the protein CASSQPTPRTDTQYF.